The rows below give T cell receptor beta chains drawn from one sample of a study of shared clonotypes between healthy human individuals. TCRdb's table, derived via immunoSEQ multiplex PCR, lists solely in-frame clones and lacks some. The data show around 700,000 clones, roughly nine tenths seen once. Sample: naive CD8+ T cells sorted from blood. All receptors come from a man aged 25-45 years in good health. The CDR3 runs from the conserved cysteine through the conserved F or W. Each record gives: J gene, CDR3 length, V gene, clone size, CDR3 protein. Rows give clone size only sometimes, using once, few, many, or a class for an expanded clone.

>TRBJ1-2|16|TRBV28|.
CASSSLQGELNYGYTF
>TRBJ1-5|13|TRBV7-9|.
CASSLDPYQPQHF
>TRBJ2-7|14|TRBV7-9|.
CASSSGAALYEQYF
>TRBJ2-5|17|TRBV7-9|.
CASSLKTSGRSQETQYF
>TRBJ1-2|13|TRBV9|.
CASSAVGGHGYTF
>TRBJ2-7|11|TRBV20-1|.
CSARGGHEQYF
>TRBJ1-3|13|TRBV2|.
CASTGGPGNTIYF
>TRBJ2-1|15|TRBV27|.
CASRVGSSSYNEQFF
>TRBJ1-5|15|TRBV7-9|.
CASSLAGQINQPQHF
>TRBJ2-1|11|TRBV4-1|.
CASSQADEQFF
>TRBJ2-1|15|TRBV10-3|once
CAISETTEKHNEQFF
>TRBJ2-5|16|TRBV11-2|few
CASSDRATRYQETQYF
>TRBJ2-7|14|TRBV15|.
CATSLRERDYEQYF
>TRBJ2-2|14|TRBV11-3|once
CASSIHQGVGELFF
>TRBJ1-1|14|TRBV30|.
CAWSEEGSGTEAFF
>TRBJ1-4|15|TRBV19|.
CASSFLGRLNEKLFF
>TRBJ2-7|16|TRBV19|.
CASSPGRGGPPYEQYF
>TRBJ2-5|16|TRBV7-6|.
CAGPTQKGREQETQYF
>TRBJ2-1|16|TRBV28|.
CASSPVRSSQYNEQFF
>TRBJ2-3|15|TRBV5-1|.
CASSLVQGRTDTQYF
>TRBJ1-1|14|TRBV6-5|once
CASSYSYRGTEAFF
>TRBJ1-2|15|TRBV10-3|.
CAISESLGGGFGYTF
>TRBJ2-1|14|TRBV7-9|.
CASLREDSYNEQFF
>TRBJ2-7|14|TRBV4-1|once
CASSQVGEYYEQYF
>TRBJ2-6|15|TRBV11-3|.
CASSRRQRGANVLTF
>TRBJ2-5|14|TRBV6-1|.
CASRGEGLRETQYF
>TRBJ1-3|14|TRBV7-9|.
CASSLAGGGNTIYF
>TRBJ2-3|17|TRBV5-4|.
CASPGPVGDSGPDTQYF
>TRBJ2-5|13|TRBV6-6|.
CASSKDRQETQYF
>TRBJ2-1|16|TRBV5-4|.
CASSLAAGEWDNEQFF
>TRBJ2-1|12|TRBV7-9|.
CASSSAPNEQFF
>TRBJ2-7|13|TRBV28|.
CASSLRLAYEQYF
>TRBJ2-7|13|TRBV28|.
CASSLFGLREQYF
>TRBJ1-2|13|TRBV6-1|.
CASSARSSYGYTF
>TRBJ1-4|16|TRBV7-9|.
CASSFMVSPTNEKLFF
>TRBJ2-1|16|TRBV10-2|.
CASSEGQRAGGNEQFF
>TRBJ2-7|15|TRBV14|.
CASSQTGDGSYEQYF
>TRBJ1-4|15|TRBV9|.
CASSERQGRNEKLFF
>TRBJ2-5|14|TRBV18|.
CASSPADGVITQYF
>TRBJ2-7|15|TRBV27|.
CASSLGAGETYEQYF